This T cell receptor (beta chain) was recovered during a study of cytomegalovirus exposure and HLA in healthy donors. Overall study results and limits: For most subjects, TCR beta sequences were reported to predict HLA-A and HLA-B alleles with accuracy. For TCR beta chains, V- and J-gene trimming was later linked to a missense DCLRE1C variant.

PCR amplification relied on 60 Vbeta primers (plus 13 Jbeta primers). Original processing notes: In a later analysis, approximately 80 million unique TCR beta chains included roughly 11 million shared by two or more donors. The protocol was immunoSEQ multiplex PCR, while the TCRdb copy is restricted to in-frame clones and leaves out a portion. V, J and clone size are taken as reported in that table, and D and trimming were inferred from the DNA itself. The table lists 170,000 or so clones, over 70% of them singletons. Turning to this clone: The antigen remains unidentified.

Per the germline V gene, CDR1 is SGHTA and CDR2 is FQGTGA. The CDR3 totals 13 residues. Between the trimmed V and J ends, which lost 5 bases and 2 bases, there was a span of 9 bases. The receptor's source is a woman aged 50 to 65 in good health and CMV-seropositive. The chain carries TRBV7-3 and TRBJ2-5, with D unresolved. Sequenced: PBMCs. CDR3 sequence: CASSQQSQETQYF. The CDR3 nucleotides read TGTGCCAGCAGCCAACAGTCGCAAGAGACCCAGTACTTC.